These T cell receptor beta chains were read from a single sample in a study of T cell repertoires in cytomegalovirus infection. TCRdb analysed the reads with MiXCR anew, one entry per CDR3 protein. Of 300,000 or so distinct CDR3 sequences listed, roughly 25% are singletons. What was sequenced was PBMCs. Receptor source: a human donor in good health (CMV status not recorded). Some clones in this sample may be carry-over from other donors' samples. Both conserved end residues are part of each CDR3. The D gene is left open where the match is weak. Clone size, where shown, is once, few, many, or a class for clones that have expanded.

V: TRBV5-4; size: -; D: -; J: TRBJ2-3; length: 14; DNA: TGTGCCAGCAGCCCCGAGGGACGTAGAGATACGCAGTATTTT; CDR3: CASSPEGRRDTQYF
V: TRBV7-6; size: -; D: -; J: TRBJ2-7; length: 10; DNA: TGTGGCCGGGGAGCCTACGAGCAGTACTTC; CDR3: CGRGAYEQYF
V: TRBV29-1; size: -; D: -; J: TRBJ2-3; length: 13; DNA: TGCAGCGTTGCGGTCGGACGATCGGATACGCAGTATTTT; CDR3: CSVAVGRSDTQYF
V: TRBV20-1; size: few; D: -; J: TRBJ1-5; length: 16; DNA: TGCAGTGCTAGAGACGCCGCAAGGGTCAGCAATCAGCCCCAGCATTTT; CDR3: CSARDAARVSNQPQHF
V: TRBV7-2; size: many; D: -; J: TRBJ1-4; length: 13; DNA: TGTGCCAGCAGCTCCAGTAGCATTGAAAAACTGTTTTTT; CDR3: CASSSSSIEKLFF
V: TRBV28; size: many; D: -; J: TRBJ1-2; length: 12; DNA: TGTGCCAGCAGTTCCCGACTGGATGGCTACACCTTC; CDR3: CASSSRLDGYTF
V: TRBV28; size: few; D: TRBD1; J: TRBJ2-5; length: 14; DNA: TGTGCCAGCAGCCGGACAGGGGGCAGGGAGACCCAGTACTTC; CDR3: CASSRTGGRETQYF
V: TRBV6-6; size: -; D: -; J: TRBJ1-1; length: 11; DNA: TGTGCCAGCATCGACCTCTCTGAAGCTTTCTTT; CDR3: CASIDLSEAFF
V: TRBV29-1; size: -; D: -; J: TRBJ1-2; length: 13; DNA: TGCAGCGTTGGGGACGGTAGAGACTATGGCTACACCTTC; CDR3: CSVGDGRDYGYTF
V: TRBV19; size: -; D: -; J: TRBJ2-7; length: 14; DNA: TGTGCCAGTGCTTCCCTAGGGGGCTCCTACGAGCAGTACTTC; CDR3: CASASLGGSYEQYF
V: TRBV24-1; size: few; D: TRBD2; J: TRBJ2-3; length: 22; DNA: TGTGCCACCAGTGATGATTTGCCCAGGTCCCCTAGCGGGAGGACGAGCACAGATACGCAGTATTTT; CDR3: CATSDDLPRSPSGRTSTDTQYF
V: TRBV6-5; size: few; D: -; J: TRBJ2-3; length: 15; DNA: TGTGCCAGCAGTCCACCACAAAGACAGTCAGATACGCAGTATTTT; CDR3: CASSPPQRQSDTQYF
V: TRBV3-1; size: -; D: -; J: TRBJ2-1; length: 15; DNA: TGTGCCAGCAGCCAAAAAGCGGGTACCTACAATGAGCAGTTCTTC; CDR3: CASSQKAGTYNEQFF
V: TRBV20-1; size: -; D: TRBD1; J: TRBJ2-7; length: 13; DNA: TGCAGTGCTACAGGGACAGCAGACTACGAGCAGTACTTC; CDR3: CSATGTADYEQYF
V: TRBV28; size: many; D: -; J: TRBJ1-1; length: 14; DNA: TGTGCCAGCAGTTACAGGGCCCTCGGGAGTGAAGCTTTCTTT; CDR3: CASSYRALGSEAFF
V: TRBV5-1; size: few; D: -; J: TRBJ2-1; length: 14; DNA: TGCGCCAGCAGCTTGGCCGTACGCCTCGATGAGCAGTTCTTC; CDR3: CASSLAVRLDEQFF
V: TRBV29-1; size: -; D: -; J: TRBJ2-5; length: 12; DNA: TGCAGCGTTGGCAAGGGTATGGAGACCCAGTACTTC; CDR3: CSVGKGMETQYF
V: TRBV28; size: -; D: -; J: TRBJ2-4; length: 11; DNA: TGTGCCAGCAGTACGACAGGTGGCGGAGACTTC; CDR3: CASSTTGGGDF
V: TRBV20-1; size: few; D: -; J: TRBJ2-1; length: 15; DNA: TGCAGTGCTAGAGACCGGGAGCTAGGAAGCCATGAGCAGTTCTTC; CDR3: CSARDRELGSHEQFF
V: TRBV7-9; size: many; D: -; J: TRBJ1-5; length: 13; DNA: TGTGCCAGCAGCTTATCACAGAATCAGCCCCAGCATTTT; CDR3: CASSLSQNQPQHF
V: TRBV12-3/TRBV12-4; size: few; D: -; J: TRBJ2-2; length: 13; DNA: TGTGCCAGCAGTCGGAGGGAGACCGGGGAGCTGTTTTTT; CDR3: CASSRRETGELFF
V: TRBV28; size: -; D: TRBD1; J: TRBJ2-5; length: 16; DNA: TGTGCCAGCAGTACTTCCGGGACAGGGATTCTCAAGACCCAGTACTTC; CDR3: CASSTSGTGILKTQYF
V: TRBV28; size: -; D: -; J: TRBJ2-5; length: 13; DNA: TGTGCCAGCAGCCGACCTTTCGGGGAGACCCAGTACTTC; CDR3: CASSRPFGETQYF
V: TRBV20-1; size: many; D: -; J: TRBJ1-1; length: 13; DNA: TGCAGTGCTACGGACAGTGTGAACACTGAAGCTTTCTTT; CDR3: CSATDSVNTEAFF
V: TRBV12-3/TRBV12-4; size: -; D: TRBD2; J: TRBJ2-7; length: 14; DNA: TGTGCCAGCAGTTTAGGCCTAGCGGGGTACGAGCAGTACTTC; CDR3: CASSLGLAGYEQYF
V: TRBV6-6; size: few; D: TRBD1; J: TRBJ2-1; length: 16; DNA: TGTGCCAGCAGCTTAGGGACAGGGGCTGTTGGCGCGGAGCAGTTCTTC; CDR3: CASSLGTGAVGAEQFF
V: TRBV7-8; size: many; D: TRBD2; J: TRBJ2-7; length: 17; DNA: TGTGCCAGCAGCCTACGGACTAGCTCGGTAGGGTCATACGAGCAGTACTTC; CDR3: CASSLRTSSVGSYEQYF
V: TRBV11-2; size: many; D: -; J: TRBJ2-7; length: 14; DNA: TGTGCCAGCAGCTTACGCTGGAACTCCTACGAGCAGTACTTC; CDR3: CASSLRWNSYEQYF
V: TRBV6-2/TRBV6-3; size: -; D: -; J: TRBJ2-7; length: 14; DNA: TGTGCCAGCAGTTACGAGGGAAGAAATAGGGAGCAGTACTTC; CDR3: CASSYEGRNREQYF
V: TRBV2; size: few; D: TRBD2; J: TRBJ2-1; length: 14; DNA: TGTGCCAGCAGGGGACTAGCGCCCTACAATGAGCAGTTCTTC; CDR3: CASRGLAPYNEQFF
V: TRBV7-2; size: once; D: -; J: TRBJ1-4; length: 15; DNA: TGTGCCAGCAGCTTATCAGGGCGGAGTAATGAAAAACTGTTTTTT; CDR3: CASSLSGRSNEKLFF
V: TRBV19; size: -; D: -; J: TRBJ2-3; length: 13; DNA: TGTGCCAGTAAGAGGGGCCTCACAGATACGCAGTATTTT; CDR3: CASKRGLTDTQYF
V: TRBV4-1; size: few; D: -; J: TRBJ2-2; length: 17; DNA: TGCGCCAGCAGCCAAGATAACCTGCAGGGTAGCACCGGGGAGCTGTTTTTT; CDR3: CASSQDNLQGSTGELFF
V: TRBV11-2; size: few; D: TRBD1; J: TRBJ2-3; length: 18; DNA: TGTGCCAGCAGCTTAGGGGCCTTCGGGGGACAGGGCGCAGATACGCAGTATTTT; CDR3: CASSLGAFGGQGADTQYF
V: TRBV18; size: once; D: -; J: TRBJ2-2; length: 16; DNA: TGTGCCAGCTCACCACCGGGGAAGGGGAACACCGGGGAGCTGTTTTTT; CDR3: CASSPPGKGNTGELFF
V: TRBV5-1; size: -; D: -; J: TRBJ1-1; length: 15; DNA: TGCGCCAGCAGCTTAAATTTGAGGGCAGGTAGTGAAGCTTTCTTT; CDR3: CASSLNLRAGSEAFF
V: TRBV5-5; size: many; D: -; J: TRBJ2-5; length: 16; DNA: TGTGCCAGCAGCTTGGACGGGGGCCCCTTCCAAGAGACCCAGTACTTC; CDR3: CASSLDGGPFQETQYF
V: TRBV7-2; size: many; D: -; J: TRBJ2-7; length: 13; DNA: TGTGCCAGCAGCTTAGAGGATGGGTACGAGCAGTACTTC; CDR3: CASSLEDGYEQYF
V: TRBV14; size: few; D: -; J: TRBJ1-4; length: 13; DNA: TGTGCCGCCCGCCTCGACGGTAATGAAAAACTGTTTTTT; CDR3: CAARLDGNEKLFF
V: TRBV12-3/TRBV12-4; size: many; D: TRBD1; J: TRBJ1-1; length: 14; DNA: TGTGCCAGCAGTCCCGGGACAGTGAACACTGAAGCTTTCTTT; CDR3: CASSPGTVNTEAFF
V: TRBV7-8; size: -; D: TRBD1; J: TRBJ1-6; length: 15; DNA: TGTGCCAGCAGCTCCGGTTCGGGACAGTTCTCACCCCTCCACTTT; CDR3: CASSSGSGQFSPLHF
V: TRBV7-2; size: once; D: -; J: TRBJ2-5; length: 14; DNA: TGTGCCAGCAGCTTGGACCCGCGGAAAGAGACCCAGTACTTC; CDR3: CASSLDPRKETQYF
V: TRBV7-6; size: many; D: TRBD2; J: TRBJ2-3; length: 15; DNA: TGTGCCAGCAGCTTAGAGCGGGGGGGCACAGATACGCAGTATTTT; CDR3: CASSLERGGTDTQYF
V: TRBV11-2; size: many; D: -; J: TRBJ2-2; length: 14; DNA: TGTGCCAGCAGCTTAATGGGAAGCACCGGGGAGCTGTTTTTT; CDR3: CASSLMGSTGELFF
V: TRBV25-1; size: few; D: -; J: TRBJ1-5; length: 15; DNA: TGTGCCAGCAGTGAAGGGGGCGCGGGCAATCAGCCCCAGCATTTT; CDR3: CASSEGGAGNQPQHF
V: TRBV7-3; size: few; D: -; J: TRBJ2-5; length: 15; DNA: TGTGCCAGCAGGAAAGGGGCAGGGGAGGGAGAGACCCAGTACTTC; CDR3: CASRKGAGEGETQYF
V: TRBV20-1; size: many; D: -; J: TRBJ2-1; length: 16; DNA: TGCAGTGCTAGAGATTGGAATGGGGGGGCGCTTAATGAGCAGTTCTTC; CDR3: CSARDWNGGALNEQFF
V: TRBV28; size: few; D: -; J: TRBJ2-2; length: 14; DNA: TGTGCCAGCCGACAGCGCGCGAACACCGGGGAGCTGTTTTTT; CDR3: CASRQRANTGELFF
V: TRBV5-1; size: few; D: TRBD1; J: TRBJ2-5; length: 14; DNA: TGCGCCAGCAGACAGGGGGCGGCAGGAGAGACCCAGTACTTC; CDR3: CASRQGAAGETQYF
V: TRBV20-1; size: few; D: -; J: TRBJ2-2; length: 13; DNA: TGCAGTGCTAGGCCTGGGAACACCGGGGAGCTGTTTTTT; CDR3: CSARPGNTGELFF
V: TRBV7-6; size: many; D: TRBD2; J: TRBJ2-1; length: 15; DNA: TGTGCCAGCAGCTATGGACTAGCGGGATTCAATGAGCAGTTCTTC; CDR3: CASSYGLAGFNEQFF
V: TRBV7-3; size: -; D: -; J: TRBJ1-1; length: 13; DNA: TGTGCCAGCAGCTCTGGCAGGGAGGCTGAAGCTTTCTTT; CDR3: CASSSGREAEAFF